One T cell receptor beta chain is described in this entry. This clonotype was counted between two and nine times. The antigen it binds to is not known. Base qualities are not at hand, and no much larger clone is one base apart. All donors were healthy Caucasians. The twin cohort comprised three pairs of female monozygotic twins, all aged roughly 18 to 29 years. The RNA used for TCR libraries was isolated from peripheral blood mononuclear cells. This entry comes from a study of identical twins (dated by TCRdb to 2016 to 2017). Describing the broader study: The study deep-sequenced TCR alpha and beta repertoires from monozygotic twins, unrelated adults of various ages and cord blood to test whether fetal clonotypes persist. To rule out contamination, the twin experiments were replicated at different times with different library preparation protocols. What the work shows at the level of the full study, not this receptor alone: In monozygotic twins, recombination models systematically underestimated out-of-frame TCR alpha sharing, but the models matched the sharing seen between unrelated individuals. Zero-insertion analyses could be partly confounded by invariant T cells such as MAIT and iNKT, although diverse VJ usage argued against such confounding for most clonotypes. Because the same donors could not be followed over many years, conclusions were based on cross-sectional statistical analysis. Compared with coincidental sharing between unrelated individuals, out-of-frame TCR alpha sequences shared between twins showed an excess of sequences with low generation probability. Abundant cord blood beta clonotypes carried fewer insertions; young adult naive repertoires showed a weaker similar trend, while memory repertoires showed none. A weaker excess of twin sharing was found in beta out-of-frame sequences because the signal-to-noise ratio was lowered by fewer shared sequences.

Its CDR3 holds 16 amino acids, cysteine through phenylalanine. The CDR3 DNA has 48 bases and is translated from base 1. The germline V gene supplies CDR1 MNHEY and CDR2 SVGEGT. From V the trimming removes 6 bases and from J it removes 5 bases, while the gene matches leave 8 bases of the junction unaccounted for. Library creation used 5' RACE. The instrument was an Illumina HiSeq 2000. A universal primer binding site was introduced by template switching, and a unique molecular identifier was present in the final cDNA, enabling accurate counting of TCR cDNA molecules. Specific primers in the conserved constant-segment region were used to synthesize first-strand cDNA for the TCR alpha and beta chains. Each cDNA library was double barcoded, with a SMART-Mk sample barcode plus Illumina barcodes, to control for contamination. TruSeq adapter sequences along with Illumina sample barcodes were introduced in two successive PCR steps. The TCR alpha and beta cDNA libraries were sequenced on the Illumina HiSeq platform using custom primers. From the authors' description of their analysis: MiGEC was used to process raw reads and extract unique molecular identifiers, and MiXCR was used to find CDR3 positions. Recombination models were inferred per individual with the repgenHMM and IGoR tools using an EM algorithm. Shared clonotype analysis was performed with the tcR package in R, normalizing sharing by the product of cloneset sizes. Out-of-frame nonproductive sequences were analyzed to study raw recombination free of thymic and clonal selection effects. In TCRdb, the public reads were trimmed at Q25 with fastp and aligned with MiXCR, with productive beta chains retained. Each entry merges the rows of one CDR3 protein and shows their most common DNA and genes. TCRdb's processing, not the study's, gives the V and J calls here. The sample profile shows fewer than 900,000 distinct CDR3 sequences; 15% to 20% of them were found once. The top ten clonotypes cover approximately 14% of the sample.

The sample was also reused in another study, on T cells expressing NK-cell markers. As noted in the second study: In sorted CD3+CD56+NKG2C+, CD3+CD56+NKG2C- and CD3+CD56-NKG2C+ T-cell subsets from several donors, TCR beta-chain repertoires were profiled. Among the eight sequenced donors, seven were HCMV-seropositive and one was HCMV-seronegative. In several experiments an anti-gammadeltaTCR antibody was added to restrict sorting to alphabetaTCR-expressing T cells. In over 5 donors, the dominant CD3+CD56+NKG2C+ clonotypes were among the top 10 CD8+ clonotypes and accounted for about 1.0-7.5% of CD8+ T cells. Those dominant clonotypes were again the most abundant among CD3+CD56-NKG2C+ cells in a few donors, at 28.3-60.1%. Whether the expanded NKG2C-expressing T cell clones were specific for HCMV antigens remained unclear. The eight sequenced donors were randomly selected healthy volunteers, three men and five women. A commercial ELISA kit detecting HCMV-specific IgG in serum was used to determine HCMV serostatus. For more than five donors, bulk peripheral blood T-cell repertoires were additionally sequenced from unsorted PBMC. MIGEC was used to demultiplex reads and group reads by UMI, and MiTCR was used to assemble and quantify clonotypes. To remove erroneous sequences, TCR cDNA sequences were retained only when supported by two or more reads. The tcR package was used for downstream repertoire analysis, with clonotypes matched between fractions based on CDR3 nucleotide sequence plus V segment. VDJmatch was used to annotate antigen specificity against VDJdb, with one amino acid substitution allowed in CDR3.

The sequenced material came from PBMCs. In this chain, TRBV6-2 or TRBV6-3 is recombined with TRBJ1-6; the central 9 bases match TRBD1. The clonotype originates from a woman aged 18-35 years in good health. The CDR3 region reads CASRPTGTGNNSPLHF. In nucleotide form, the sequence is TGTGCCAGCAGACCCACCGGGACAGGGAATAATTCACCCCTCCACTTT.